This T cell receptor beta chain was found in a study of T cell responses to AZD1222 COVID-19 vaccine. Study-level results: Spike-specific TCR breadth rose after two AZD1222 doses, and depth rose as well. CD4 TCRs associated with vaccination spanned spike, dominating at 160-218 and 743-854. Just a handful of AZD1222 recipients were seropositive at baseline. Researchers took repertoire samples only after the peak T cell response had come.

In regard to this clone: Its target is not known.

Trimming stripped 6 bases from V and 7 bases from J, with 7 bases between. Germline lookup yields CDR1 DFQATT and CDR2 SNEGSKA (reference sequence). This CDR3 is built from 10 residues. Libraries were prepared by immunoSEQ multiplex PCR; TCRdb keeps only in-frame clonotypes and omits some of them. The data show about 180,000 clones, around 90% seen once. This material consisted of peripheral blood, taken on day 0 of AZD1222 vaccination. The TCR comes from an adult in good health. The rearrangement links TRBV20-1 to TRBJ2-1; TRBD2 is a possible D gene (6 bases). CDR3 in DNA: TGCAGTGCGGCGGGGAATGAGCAGTTCTTC. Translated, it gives CSAAGNEQFF.